This T cell receptor beta chain was sequenced in a study of T cell changes during pregnancy in multiple sclerosis. Clones were sequenced by immunoSEQ multiplex PCR, and TCRdb holds only the in-frame ones, with some missing. The sample lists roughly 110,000 clones; 75% to 95% were seen once. Germline CDR1 reads SGHRS; CDR2 reads YFSETQ. CDR3 length: 14 residues. J lost 3 bases, V lost 7 bases, and 2 bases had no gene match. The rearrangement links TRBV5-1 to TRBJ1-4; 11 nucleotides match TRBD1. The sample here was peripheral blood, taken before pregnancy. The clonotype was recovered from a female donor with multiple sclerosis, enrolled in a pregnancy study. The CDR3 sequence: CASGQGAANEKLFF. CDR3 DNA: TGCGCCAGCGGACAGGGGGCGGCTAATGAAAAACTGTTTTTT. Full variable domain (missing parts from reference TRBV5-1 and TRBJ1-4): KAGVTQTPRYLIKTRGQQVTLSCSPISGHRSVSWYQQTPGQGLQFLFEYFSETQRNKGNFPGRFSGRQFSNSRSEMNVSTLELGDSALYLCASGQGAANEKLFFGSGTQLSVL.